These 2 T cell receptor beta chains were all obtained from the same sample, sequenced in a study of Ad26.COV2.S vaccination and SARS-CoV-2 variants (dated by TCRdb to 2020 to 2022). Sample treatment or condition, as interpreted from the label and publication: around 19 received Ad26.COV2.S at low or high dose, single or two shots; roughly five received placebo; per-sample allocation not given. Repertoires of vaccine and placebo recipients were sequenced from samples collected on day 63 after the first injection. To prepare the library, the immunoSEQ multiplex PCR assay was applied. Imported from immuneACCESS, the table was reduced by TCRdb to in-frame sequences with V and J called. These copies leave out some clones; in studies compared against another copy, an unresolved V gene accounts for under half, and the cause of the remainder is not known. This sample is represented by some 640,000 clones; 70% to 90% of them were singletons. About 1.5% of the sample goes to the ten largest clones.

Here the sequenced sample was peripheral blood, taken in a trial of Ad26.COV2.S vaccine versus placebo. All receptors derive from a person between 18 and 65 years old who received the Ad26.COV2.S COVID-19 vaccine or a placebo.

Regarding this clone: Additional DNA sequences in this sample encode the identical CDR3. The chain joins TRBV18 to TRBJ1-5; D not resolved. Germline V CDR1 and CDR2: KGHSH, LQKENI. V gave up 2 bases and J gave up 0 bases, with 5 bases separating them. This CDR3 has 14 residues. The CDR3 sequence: CASSPVYSNQPQHF. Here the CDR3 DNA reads TGTGCCAGCTCACCAGTTTATAGCAATCAGCCCCAGCATTTT.

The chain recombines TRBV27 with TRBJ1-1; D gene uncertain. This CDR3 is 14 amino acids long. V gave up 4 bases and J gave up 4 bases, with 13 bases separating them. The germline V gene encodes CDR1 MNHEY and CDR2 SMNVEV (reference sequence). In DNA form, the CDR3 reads TGTGCCAGCAGTTCATTTAATAGCTTCACTGAAGCTTTCTTT. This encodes CASSSFNSFTEAFF.